One T cell receptor (beta chain) is described in this entry. CDR3 length: 13 residues. The V gene's germline CDR1 is SEHNR and CDR2 FQNEAQ (reference sequence). Trimming took off 4 bases at V and 2 bases at J, with 7 bases between the two ends. The data stem from a study of shared clonotypes between healthy human individuals. Libraries were prepared by immunoSEQ multiplex PCR; TCRdb keeps only in-frame clonotypes and omits some of them. The repertoire consists of about 2 million clones, with about 94% occurring once and the leading ten covering approximately 1.2%. Naivety among CD8 cells was defined by CD45RO negativity and positive CCR7 selection, thereby excluding terminally differentiated effector memory CD45RA+ cells.

This chain joins TRBV7-9 and TRBJ2-3; D ambiguous. The sample consisted of naive CD8+ T cells sorted from blood. This clonotype originated in a man aged 18 to 29 in good health. The CDR3 sequence: CASSSENTDTQYF. The CDR3 DNA reads TGTGCCAGCAGCTCCGAAAACACAGATACGCAGTATTTT.